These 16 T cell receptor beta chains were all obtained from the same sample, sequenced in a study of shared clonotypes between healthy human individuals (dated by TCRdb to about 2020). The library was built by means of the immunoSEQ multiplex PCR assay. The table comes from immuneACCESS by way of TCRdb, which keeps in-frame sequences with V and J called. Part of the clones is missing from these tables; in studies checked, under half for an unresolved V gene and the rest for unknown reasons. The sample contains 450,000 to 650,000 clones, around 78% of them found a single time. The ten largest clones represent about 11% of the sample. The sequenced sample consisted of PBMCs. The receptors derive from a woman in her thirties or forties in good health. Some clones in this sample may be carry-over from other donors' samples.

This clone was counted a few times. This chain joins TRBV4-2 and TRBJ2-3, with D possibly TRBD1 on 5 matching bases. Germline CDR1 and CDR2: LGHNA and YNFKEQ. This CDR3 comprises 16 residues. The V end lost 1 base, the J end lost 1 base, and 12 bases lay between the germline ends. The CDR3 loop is CASSQVKWGRTDTQYF. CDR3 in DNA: TGTGCCAGCAGCCAAGTTAAGTGGGGCCGCACAGATACGCAGTATTTT.

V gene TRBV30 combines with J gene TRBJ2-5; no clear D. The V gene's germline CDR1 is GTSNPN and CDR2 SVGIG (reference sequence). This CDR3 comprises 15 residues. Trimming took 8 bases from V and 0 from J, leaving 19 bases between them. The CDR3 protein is CAQNTSRLNQETQYF. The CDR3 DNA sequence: TGTGCCCAAAATACCAGTCGACTGAACCAAGAGACCCAGTACTTC.

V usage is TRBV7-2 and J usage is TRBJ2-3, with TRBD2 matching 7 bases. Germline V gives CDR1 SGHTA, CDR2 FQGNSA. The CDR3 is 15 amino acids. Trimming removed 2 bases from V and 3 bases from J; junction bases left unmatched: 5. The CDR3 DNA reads TGTGCCAGCAGCTTATGGACTAGTGGAACAGATACGCAGTATTTT. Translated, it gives CASSLWTSGTDTQYF.

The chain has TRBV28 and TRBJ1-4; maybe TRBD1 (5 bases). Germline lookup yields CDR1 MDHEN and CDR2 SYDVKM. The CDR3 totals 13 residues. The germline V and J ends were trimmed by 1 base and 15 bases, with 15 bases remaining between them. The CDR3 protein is CASSLYAGGSVFF. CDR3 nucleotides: TGTGCCAGCAGTTTATACGCCGGGGGGAGCGTGTTTTTT.

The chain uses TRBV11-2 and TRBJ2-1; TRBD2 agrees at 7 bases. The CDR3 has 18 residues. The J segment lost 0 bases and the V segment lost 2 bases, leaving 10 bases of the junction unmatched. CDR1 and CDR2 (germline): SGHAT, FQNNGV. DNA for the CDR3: TGTGCCAGCAGCTTACTTTCTAGCGGAGTTACCTCCTACAATGAGCAGTTCTTC. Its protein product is CASSLLSSGVTSYNEQFF.

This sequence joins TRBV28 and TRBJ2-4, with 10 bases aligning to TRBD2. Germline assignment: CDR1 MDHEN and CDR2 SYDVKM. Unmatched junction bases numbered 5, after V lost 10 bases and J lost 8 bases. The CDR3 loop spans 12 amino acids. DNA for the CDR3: TGTGCCACTAGCGGGAGAAGTGACATTCAGTACTTC. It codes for CATSGRSDIQYF.

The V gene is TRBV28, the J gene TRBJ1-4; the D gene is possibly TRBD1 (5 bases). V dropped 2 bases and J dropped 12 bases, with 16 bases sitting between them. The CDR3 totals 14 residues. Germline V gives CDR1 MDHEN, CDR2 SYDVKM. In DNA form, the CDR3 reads TGTGCCAGCAGTTTAGGCCGGGGGATTAGAGAACTGTTTTTT. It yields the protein CASSLGRGIRELFF.

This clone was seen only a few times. This CDR3 reads CSGGQATNTEAFF. For the CDR3, the DNA is TGCAGCGGGGGTCAGGCAACGAACACTGAAGCTTTCTTT. The chain recombines TRBV29-1 with TRBJ1-1; D uncertain. There are 13 residues in the CDR3. The V gene lost 7 bases and the J gene lost 1 base, with 13 bases spanning the gap. Germline-derived CDR1 and CDR2 are SQVTM and ANQGSEA.

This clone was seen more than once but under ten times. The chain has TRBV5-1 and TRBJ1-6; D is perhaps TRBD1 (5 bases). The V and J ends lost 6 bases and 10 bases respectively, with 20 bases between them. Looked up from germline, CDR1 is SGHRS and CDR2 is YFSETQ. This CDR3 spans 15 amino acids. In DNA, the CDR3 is TGCGCCAGCACCCCAGGGCCTCAGGCAGAATCACCCCTCCACTTT. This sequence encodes CASTPGPQAESPLHF.

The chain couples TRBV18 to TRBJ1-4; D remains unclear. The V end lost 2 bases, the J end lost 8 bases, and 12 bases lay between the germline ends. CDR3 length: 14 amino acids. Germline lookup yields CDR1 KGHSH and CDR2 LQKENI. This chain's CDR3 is CASSPDLLEEKLFF. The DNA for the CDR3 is TGTGCCAGCTCACCAGATCTCTTAGAGGAAAAACTGTTTTTT.

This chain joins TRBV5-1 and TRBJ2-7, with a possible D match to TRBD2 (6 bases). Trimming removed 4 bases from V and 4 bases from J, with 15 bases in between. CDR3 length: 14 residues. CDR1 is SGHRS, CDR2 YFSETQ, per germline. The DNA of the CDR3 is TGCGCCAGCAGCCCACAAGGGAGGCTATACGAGCAGTACTTC. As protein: CASSPQGRLYEQYF. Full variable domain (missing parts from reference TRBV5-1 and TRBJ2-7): KAGVTQTPRYLIKTRGQQVTLSCSPISGHRSVSWYQQTPGQGLQFLFEYFSETQRNKGNFPGRFSGRQFSNSRSEMNVSTLELGDSALYLCASSPQGRLYEQYFGPGTRLTVT.

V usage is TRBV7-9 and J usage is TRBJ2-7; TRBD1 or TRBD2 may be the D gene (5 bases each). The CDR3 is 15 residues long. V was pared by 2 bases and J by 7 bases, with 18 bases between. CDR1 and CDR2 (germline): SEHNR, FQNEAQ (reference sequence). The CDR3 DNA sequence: TGTGCCAGCAGCTTAACTTGGGACCCCTCGTCAGAGCAGTACTTC. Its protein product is CASSLTWDPSSEQYF.

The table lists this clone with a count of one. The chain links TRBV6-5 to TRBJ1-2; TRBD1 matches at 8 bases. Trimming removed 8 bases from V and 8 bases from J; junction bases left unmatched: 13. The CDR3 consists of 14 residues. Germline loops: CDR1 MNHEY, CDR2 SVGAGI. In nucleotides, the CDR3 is TGTGCCAGCGGCTCAGGGGGCGAGGGCGGGGGCTACACCTTC. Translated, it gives CASGSGGEGGGYTF.

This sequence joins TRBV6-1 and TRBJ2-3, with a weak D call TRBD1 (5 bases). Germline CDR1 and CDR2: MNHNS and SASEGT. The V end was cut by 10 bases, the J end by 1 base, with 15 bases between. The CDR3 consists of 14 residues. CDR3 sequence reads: CATLTSRGTDTQYF. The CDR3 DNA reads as TGTGCCACCCTAACCTCCAGGGGCACAGATACGCAGTATTTT.

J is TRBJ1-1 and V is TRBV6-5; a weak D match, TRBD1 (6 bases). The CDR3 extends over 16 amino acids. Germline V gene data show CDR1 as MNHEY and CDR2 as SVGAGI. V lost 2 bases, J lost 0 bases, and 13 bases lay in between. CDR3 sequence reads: CASSYGTTAMNTEAFF. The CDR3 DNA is TGTGCCAGCAGTTACGGGACAACGGCGATGAACACTGAAGCTTTCTTT.

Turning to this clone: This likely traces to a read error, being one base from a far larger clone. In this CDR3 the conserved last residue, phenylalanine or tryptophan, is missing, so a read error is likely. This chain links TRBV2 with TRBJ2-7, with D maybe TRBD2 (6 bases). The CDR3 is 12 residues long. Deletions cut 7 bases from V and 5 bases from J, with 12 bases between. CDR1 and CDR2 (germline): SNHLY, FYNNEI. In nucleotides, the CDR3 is TGTGCCAGCACCTGGGGGAGGAACGAGCAGTACTCC. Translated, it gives CASTWGRNEQYS.